This T cell receptor (beta chain) originates from a study of identical twins. This clonotype showed up just a few times. Its specificity is unknown. TCRdb itself ran the 5' RACE reads through MiXCR, one entry per CDR3 protein. The table lists about 900,000 distinct CDR3 sequences, 10% to 15% of them singletons. Trimming pared 7 bases from V and 4 bases from J, leaving 9 bases between. The CDR3 loop spans 12 amino acids. The study's findings and limits: Beta out-of-frame sequences showed weaker excess sharing between twins. Conclusions were based on cross-sectional statistical analysis, without following the same donors.

In addition, the sample was reused for a study of yellow fever vaccine responses in identical twins.

This clonotype was sampled from a young woman in good health. The specimen sequenced was PBMCs. The chain has TRBV12-3 or TRBV12-4 and TRBJ2-3; D gene unclear. In DNA form, the CDR3 reads TGTGCCAGCAACTCCAGAGCAGATACGCAGTATTTT. Translated, it gives CASNSRADTQYF.